These 16 T cell receptor beta chains share one sample of origin, sequenced in a study of cytomegalovirus exposure and HLA in healthy donors. The PCR was carried out with 60 Vbeta primers and 13 Jbeta primers. TCRdb keeps only in-frame clones here, not all; method: immunoSEQ multiplex PCR. This table has roughly 120,000 clones, under 70% appearing once. Sequenced input: PBMCs. The receptors originated from a man aged 30 to 45 in good health and CMV-seropositive.

V is TRBV4-1 and J is TRBJ2-3; TRBD2 agrees at 10 bases. V was pared by 0 bases and J by 2 bases, with 5 bases of the junction left unmatched. The CDR3 has 17 amino acids. Germline values: CDR1 MGHRA, CDR2 YSYEKL. CDR3 DNA: TGCGCCAGCAGCCAAGATCCCGGACTAGCGGTCACAGATACGCAGTATTTT. Translated, it gives CASSQDPGLAVTDTQYF.

This chain connects TRBV5-4 to TRBJ1-2; 10 nucleotides align to TRBD1. This CDR3 is built from 15 residues. Trimming removed 5 bases from V and 4 bases from J; junction bases left unmatched: 8. Germline-derived CDR1 and CDR2 are SGHNT and YYREEE (reference sequence). The CDR3 bases are TGTGCCAGCAGAACAGGGACAGGGGCCTTCTATGGCTACACCTTC. Translating gives CASRTGTGAFYGYTF.

This clone was picked up one time. The V gene is TRBV27, the J gene TRBJ1-5; TRBD1 might be the D (6 bases). This CDR3 contains 14 residues. Trimming left V 7 bases short and J 0 bases short, with 10 bases between. The germline gives CDR1 MNHEY, CDR2 SMNVEV (reference sequence). The CDR3 reads CASKQGYSNQPQHF. The CDR3 bases are TGTGCCAGCAAACAGGGATATAGCAATCAGCCCCAGCATTTT.

V and J are TRBV7-2 and TRBJ1-3; 7 bases align to TRBD1. The V gene's germline CDR1 is SGHTA and CDR2 FQGNSA. The V segment lost 5 bases and the J segment 10 bases; nucleotides outside the gene matches: 2. The CDR3 is 11 residues long. CDR3 residues: CASSDRVTIYF. The CDR3 nucleotides are TGTGCCAGCAGCGACAGGGTGACCATATATTTT.

The genes are TRBV27 and TRBJ2-1, with TRBD2 matching 7 bases. The CDR3 loop spans 12 amino acids. V trimming: 5 bases; J trimming: 14 bases; junction bases outside the gene matches: 9. Looked up from germline, CDR1 is MNHEY and CDR2 is SMNVEV (reference sequence). CDR3 in amino acids: CASSGDYRVEFF. CDR3 coding DNA: TGTGCCAGCAGTGGGGACTATCGAGTCGAGTTCTTC.

The V call is TRBV12-5, the J call TRBJ2-4, with TRBD1 identical over 11 bases. With V trimmed by 8 bases and J by 12 bases, 12 bases remained unmatched. Germline CDR1 reads LGHNT; CDR2 reads FRNRAP. This CDR3 comprises 14 residues. CDR3 in DNA: TGTGCTAGTTCAAAGGGACAGGGGGTTGACAGTCAGTACTTC. Encoded protein: CASSKGQGVDSQYF.

This clone was recorded a few times. The chain carries TRBV6-1 and TRBJ2-5; tentative D call: TRBD2 (5 bases). Trimming stripped 7 bases from V and 5 bases from J, with 20 bases between. Germline V gene data show CDR1 as MNHNS and CDR2 as SASEGT. There are 15 residues in the CDR3. This CDR3 reads CASNTAAERRETQYF. CDR3 DNA sequence: TGTGCCAGCAATACAGCAGCTGAAAGGAGGGAGACCCAGTACTTC.

As to this clone: Germline is not matched at one junction end, which may reflect a read error. The chain carries TRBV2 and TRBJ2-2, with TRBD2 matching 14 bases. The CDR3 runs to 13 residues. Germline CDR1 reads SNHLY; CDR2 reads FYNNEI. DNA for the CDR3: TGTGCCAGCAGTGAGGGCGTCGGGACTAGCGGGAGATTT. Translated, it gives CASSEGVGTSGRF.

The V call is TRBV27, the J call TRBJ2-3; D unclear. The CDR3 is made up of 15 amino acids. Trimming stripped 4 bases from V and 0 bases from J, with 11 bases between. The germline gives CDR1 MNHEY, CDR2 SMNVEV (reference sequence). CDR3 protein: CASSSLAGSTDTQYF. The CDR3 nucleotides are TGTGCCAGCAGTTCATTAGCTGGTAGCACAGATACGCAGTATTTT.

V and J are TRBV7-2 and TRBJ1-1; a weak D match, TRBD1 (6 bases). The CDR3 loop spans 19 amino acids. Between the trimmed V and J ends, which lost 5 bases and 2 bases, there was a span of 27 bases. CDR1 is SGHTA and CDR2 is FQGNSA in the germline V gene. Here the CDR3 DNA reads TGTGCCAGCAGCGGAACCCCGGGACATGGCAGGATAGTAAACACTGAAGCTTTCTTT. It is translated as CASSGTPGHGRIVNTEAFF.

This clone was counted a few times. The chain uses TRBV28 and TRBJ1-5; 9 bases are a match to TRBD1. Trimming took 6 bases from V and 2 from J; bases not matched to a gene: 5. The CDR3 runs 15 residues. Germline CDR1 MDHEN, CDR2 SYDVKM. The CDR3: CASRPTGGGNQPQHF. As DNA, the CDR3 is TGTGCCAGCAGACCGACAGGGGGGGGCAATCAGCCCCAGCATTTT.

This chain joins TRBV25-1 and TRBJ2-1, with 9 nucleotides matching TRBD1. Germline-derived CDR1 and CDR2 are MGHDK and SYGVNS. The CDR3 length is 15 residues. Trimming cost V 6 bases and J 6 bases; bases outside gene matches: 9. CDR3 DNA sequence: TGTGCCAGCAGCCTGGACAGGGGAGCCCCCAATGAGCAGTTCTTC. This codes for CASSLDRGAPNEQFF.

The J gene is TRBJ2-5, the V gene TRBV7-8; 8 bases fit TRBD2. CDR3 length equals 15 residues. The junction had 8 bases not matched to a gene; V was cut back by 6 bases and J by 2 bases. Germline-derived CDR1 and CDR2 are SGHVS and FQNEAQ. CDR3 amino acids: CASSSSGYSQETQYF. CDR3 DNA: TGTGCCAGCAGTTCTAGCGGGTACTCTCAAGAGACCCAGTACTTC. Drawing the rest from reference TRBV7-8 and TRBJ2-5, the complete variable domain is GAGVSQSPRYKVAKRGQDVALRCDPISGHVSLFWYQQALGQGPEFLTYFQNEAQLDKSGLPSDRFFAERPEGSVSTLKIQRTQQEDSAVYLCASSSSGYSQETQYFGPGTRLLVL.

The rearrangement links TRBV4-3 to TRBJ1-4; a weak D match, TRBD1 (6 bases). CDR3 length equals 15 residues. CDR1 and CDR2 (germline): LGHNA, YSLEER. The V end was cut by 1 base, the J end by 7 bases, with 13 bases between. The CDR3 DNA is TGCGCCAGCAGCCAAGTACAGGGCCGAACTGAAAAACTGTTTTTT. It specifies CASSQVQGRTEKLFF.

The chain couples TRBV6-1 to TRBJ2-7, with TRBD1 matching 7 bases. Per the germline V gene, CDR1 is MNHNS and CDR2 is SASEGT. V dropped 2 bases and J dropped 3; count of bases not matched to a gene: 16. This CDR3 comprises 18 residues. The chain's CDR3 is CASSEKKLADWTGYEQYF. CDR3 nucleotides: TGTGCCAGCAGTGAAAAGAAATTGGCCGACTGGACAGGCTACGAGCAGTACTTC.

This clone was seen just once. CDR3 in DNA: TGTGCCAGCAGGACTAGCGGGGGGGGGTCAGATACGCAGTATTTT. Protein product: CASRTSGGGSDTQYF. The J gene is TRBJ2-3, the V gene TRBV25-1; 14 bases are a match to TRBD2. Germline loops: CDR1 MGHDK, CDR2 SYGVNS. With V trimmed by 6 bases and J by 4 bases, 3 bases remained unmatched. The CDR3 is 15 amino acids.